This T cell receptor beta chain is drawn from a study of OX40 agonist ivuxolimab in advanced cancers. This clone was counted only a few times. Assay: immunoSEQ multiplex PCR; the TCRdb copy retains only in-frame clones and omits some. The repertoire holds about 92,000 clones, roughly 90% seen once, with 0.25% to 0.35% in the top ten. The sample consisted of CD4+ or CD8+ T cells sorted from blood, taken in a trial of the OX40 agonist ivuxolimab. The TCR originated in an adult with an advanced solid tumor such as melanoma, head and neck, liver or kidney cancer.

The CDR3 nucleotides read TGCGCCAGCAGCTTGGTTAGCGGCAATGAGCAGTTCTTC. This translates into CASSLVSGNEQFF. The gene calls are TRBV5-1 and TRBJ2-1, with a weak D call TRBD2 (6 bases). Germline V gene lookup returns CDR1 SGHRS and CDR2 YFSETQ. The CDR3 spans 13 residues. Between the trimmed V and J ends, which lost 0 bases and 6 bases, there was a span of 7 bases.